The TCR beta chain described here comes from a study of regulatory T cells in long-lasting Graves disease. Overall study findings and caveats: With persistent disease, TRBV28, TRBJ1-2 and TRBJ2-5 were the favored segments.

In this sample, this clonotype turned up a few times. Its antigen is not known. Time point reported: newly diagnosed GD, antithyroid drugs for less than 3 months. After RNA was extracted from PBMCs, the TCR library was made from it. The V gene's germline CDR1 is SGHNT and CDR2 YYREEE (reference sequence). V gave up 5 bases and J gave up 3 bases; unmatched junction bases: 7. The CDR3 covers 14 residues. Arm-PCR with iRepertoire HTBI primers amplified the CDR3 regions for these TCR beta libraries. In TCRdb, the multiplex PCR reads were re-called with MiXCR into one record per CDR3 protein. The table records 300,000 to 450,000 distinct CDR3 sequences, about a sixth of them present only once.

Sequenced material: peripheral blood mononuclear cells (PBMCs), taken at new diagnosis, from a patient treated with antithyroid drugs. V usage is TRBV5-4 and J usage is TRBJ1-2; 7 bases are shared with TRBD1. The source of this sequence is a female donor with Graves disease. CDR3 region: CASSAVGGYYGYTF. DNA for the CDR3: TGTGCCAGCAGTGCGGTAGGGGGCTACTATGGCTACACCTTC.